These 18 T cell receptor beta chains originate from one sample sequenced in a study of T cell changes during pregnancy in multiple sclerosis. Generated by immunoSEQ multiplex PCR, the TCRdb table keeps only in-frame clones and is missing some. The table has approximately 20,000 clones, approximately 90% seen once; the top ten hold about 7.5%. This material consisted of CD8+ T cells from peripheral blood mononuclear cells, taken in the second trimester of pregnancy. The receptor set was obtained from a female donor in good health, enrolled as a control in a pregnancy study.

This chain links TRBV5-4 with TRBJ1-1; 9 nucleotides agree with TRBD1. The germline CDR1 and CDR2 sequences are SGHNT and YYREEE (reference sequence). This CDR3 spans 14 amino acids. Trimming at V came to 2 bases and at J to 4 bases, leaving 3 bases not matched to a gene. CDR3 sequence: CASSFDRGTTEAFF. In DNA, the CDR3 is TGTGCCAGCAGCTTTGACAGGGGGACCACTGAAGCTTTCTTT.

The chain has TRBV15 and TRBJ1-4; 7 bases line up with TRBD1. This CDR3 spans 15 amino acids. J lost 3 bases, V lost 2 bases, and 3 bases had no gene match. Germline V lookup: CDR1 LNHNV, CDR2 YYDKDF (reference sequence). This chain's CDR3 is CATSRQRGPNEKLFF. In DNA, the CDR3 is TGTGCCACCAGCAGACAGAGGGGGCCTAATGAAAAACTGTTTTTT. Combining the CDR3 with reference TRBV15 and TRBJ1-4 gives the whole variable domain DAMVIQNPRYQVTQFGKPVTLSCSQTLNHNVMYWYQQKSSQAPKLLFHYYDKDFNNEADTPDNFQSRRPNTSFCFLDIRSPGLGDTAMYLCATSRQRGPNEKLFFGSGTQLSVL.

The rearrangement links TRBV27 to TRBJ2-1; TRBD2 might be the D (6 bases). The CDR3 is 17 residues long. V was pared by 2 bases and J by 7 bases, with 21 bases between. The germline gives CDR1 MNHEY, CDR2 SMNVEV (reference sequence). CDR3 DNA: TGTGCCAGCAGTTTACCCACCTCGGGACTTGGGATTAATGAGCAGTTCTTC. Its translation: CASSLPTSGLGINEQFF.

The chain couples TRBV7-9 to TRBJ2-2; D is perhaps TRBD2 (5 bases). Looked up from germline, CDR1 is SEHNR and CDR2 is FQNEAQ (reference sequence). Between the trimmed V and J ends, which lost 4 bases and 4 bases, there was a span of 7 bases. This CDR3 region has 13 residues. This chain's CDR3 is CASSYGVTGELFF. In DNA form, the CDR3 reads TGTGCCAGCAGCTACGGGGTCACCGGGGAGCTGTTTTTT.

The CDR3 sequence: CASRSVSGANVLTF. The CDR3 nucleotides read TGTGCCAGCAGATCAGTCTCTGGGGCCAACGTCCTGACTTTC. The genes are TRBV27 and TRBJ2-6; no definite D call. CDR1 is MNHEY, CDR2 SMNVEV, per germline (reference sequence). The CDR3 totals 14 residues. The V gene lost 6 bases and the J gene lost 0 bases, with 6 bases spanning the gap.

The genes are TRBV6-4 and TRBJ2-1; 13 nucleotides match TRBD2. V lost 2 bases and J lost 10; bases outside the gene matches: 5. This CDR3 has 15 residues. Germline V gene sequence: CDR1 MRHNA, CDR2 SNTAGT. CDR3 protein: CASSDGTSGTEEQFF. The CDR3 DNA sequence: TGTGCCAGCAGTGACGGGACTAGCGGGACGGAAGAGCAGTTCTTC.

The chain combines TRBV13 with TRBJ2-5, with 9 bases identical to TRBD1. CDR1 is PRHDT and CDR2 is FYEKMQ in the germline V gene (reference sequence). This CDR3 has 15 amino acids. The trim removed 5 bases at V and 5 bases at J, leaving 9 bases unmatched. The CDR3 DNA reads as TGTGCCAGCAGCAGCCGGGACAGGGAGGGGGAGACCCAGTACTTC. Its protein product is CASSSRDREGETQYF. The whole variable domain, remainder taken from reference TRBV13 and TRBJ2-5, is AAGVIQSPRHLIKEKRETATLKCYPIPRHDTVYWYQQGPGQDPQFLISFYEKMQSDKGSIPDRFSAQQFSDYHSELNMSSLELGDSALYFCASSSRDREGETQYFGPGTRLLVL.

The chain links TRBV7-6 to TRBJ2-3; 8 nucleotides line up with TRBD2. CDR1 SGHVS and CDR2 FNYEAQ come from the germline V gene. This CDR3 region has 16 residues. V shed 4 bases and J 5 bases; nucleotides not matched to a gene: 11. The CDR3 protein is CASSSAVSGGEDTQYF. The CDR3 bases are TGTGCCAGCAGCTCAGCCGTTTCCGGGGGGGAAGATACGCAGTATTTT.

The rearrangement links TRBV7-9 to TRBJ1-4; D is possibly TRBD1 (6 bases). V lost 6 bases, J lost 7 bases, and 18 bases lay in between. Germline V gene data show CDR1 as SEHNR and CDR2 as FQNEAQ (reference sequence). This CDR3 contains 15 residues. CDR3 nucleotide sequence: TGTGCCAGCAGACAAGGTTTGGGGACACCTGAAAAACTGTTTTTT. Amino acid sequence: CASRQGLGTPEKLFF.

This clone was detected once. The chain carries TRBV6-6 and TRBJ2-4, with 7 positions matching TRBD2. CDR3 length: 15 residues. Unmatched junction bases numbered 8, after V lost 8 bases and J lost 1 base. Per germline, CDR1 MNHNY and CDR2 SVGAGI (reference sequence). CDR3 bases: TGTGCCAGCCTTGATTGGGGGGGGGCCAAAAACATTCAGTACTTC. Translated, it gives CASLDWGGAKNIQYF.

The CDR3 loop reads CASSLQGSPYGYTF. CDR3 nucleotides: TGTGCCAGCAGCCTACAGGGATCCCCCTATGGCTACACCTTC. The chain recombines TRBV13 with TRBJ1-2, with D tentatively TRBD1 (6 bases). Germline CDR1 PRHDT, CDR2 FYEKMQ (reference sequence). This CDR3 comprises 14 residues. Trimming removed 5 bases from V and 4 bases from J, with 14 bases in between.

This clone was seen a handful of times. The chain recombines TRBV30 with TRBJ1-5; D is possibly TRBD1 (6 bases). Trimming pared 0 bases from V and 7 bases from J, leaving 10 bases between. The CDR3 is made up of 13 amino acids. The V gene's germline CDR1 is GTSNPN and CDR2 SVGIG (reference sequence). The CDR3 reads CAWSVQGPQPQHF. The CDR3 DNA reads as TGTGCCTGGAGTGTACAGGGACCCCAGCCCCAGCATTTT.

The rearrangement links TRBV5-1 to TRBJ1-1, with D possibly matching TRBD1 (5 bases). Germline V lookup: CDR1 SGHRS, CDR2 YFSETQ. This CDR3 comprises 14 residues. Trimming cost V 1 base and J 4 bases, with 11 bases left between them. The CDR3 spells CASSLPMGGTEAFF. The CDR3 DNA sequence: TGCGCCAGCAGCTTGCCGATGGGGGGCACTGAAGCTTTCTTT.

V gene TRBV19 combines with J gene TRBJ2-1; no reliable D call. This CDR3 has 12 residues. Trimming shortened V by 3 bases and J by 10 bases, and 10 bases separated the two germline ends. CDR1 and CDR2 (germline): LNHDA, SQIVND (reference sequence). CDR3 amino acids: CASSIGALEQFF. The CDR3 DNA follows: TGTGCCAGTAGTATCGGAGCGTTGGAGCAGTTCTTC.

The chain links TRBV4-1 to TRBJ2-1, with D uncertain. The CDR3 spans 14 residues. Deletions cut 2 bases from V and 3 bases from J, with 8 bases between. Germline CDR1 and CDR2: MGHRA and YSYEKL. CDR3 sequence: CASSQPFHYNEQFF. CDR3 in DNA: TGCGCCAGCAGCCAACCATTTCACTACAATGAGCAGTTCTTC.

There are a few counts of this clone. V usage is TRBV9 and J usage is TRBJ1-4; no reliable D call. The length of the CDR3 is 14 residues. The V end lost 4 bases, the J end lost 8 bases, and 15 bases lay between the germline ends. Germline CDR1 and CDR2: SGDLS and YYNGEE. This CDR3 is CASSPPNEPEKLFF. CDR3 DNA sequence: TGTGCCAGCAGCCCCCCGAATGAGCCCGAAAAACTGTTTTTT.

The rearrangement joins TRBV5-1 to TRBJ2-1, with 9 bases fitting TRBD1. The V segment lost 0 bases and the J segment 4 bases; nucleotides outside the gene matches: 2. The CDR3 runs 15 residues. Germline lookup yields CDR1 SGHRS and CDR2 YFSETQ. The CDR3 loop is CASSLGTGEYNEQFF. CDR3 DNA sequence: TGCGCCAGCAGCTTGGGGACAGGGGAGTACAATGAGCAGTTCTTC.

The chain couples TRBV5-1 to TRBJ1-1, with TRBD1 matching over 7 bases. CDR3 size: 19 residues. With V trimmed by 7 bases and J by 0 bases, 21 bases remained unmatched. Per germline, CDR1 SGHRS and CDR2 YFSETQ. The CDR3 nucleotides are TGCGCCAGCCTCGGACAGGCCATGATACAAACCACCATGAACACTGAAGCTTTCTTT. This encodes CASLGQAMIQTTMNTEAFF.